This T cell receptor (beta chain) came from a study of cytomegalovirus exposure and HLA in healthy donors. Whole-study results and caveats: In a later analysis, donors in an Asian-associated ancestry cluster reportedly had fewer N-insertions in productive TCRs than the cohort mean.

A word on this clone: As yet, its antigen is unknown.

Use of 60 Vbeta and 13 Jbeta primers characterized the PCR. Sequencing used immunoSEQ multiplex PCR; TCRdb keeps in-frame clones, though not all of them. Altogether 220,000 or so clones are present, around 85% being singletons, with the ten largest covering roughly 1.6%. Sequenced input: PBMCs. This clonotype was sampled from a man between 50 and 59 years old in good health and CMV-seronegative.

This CDR3 reads CASSLTGGFNQPQHF. The CDR3, as DNA: TGTGCCAGCAGCTTGACAGGGGGCTTCAATCAGCCCCAGCATTTT. The genes are TRBV5-5 and TRBJ1-5, with 9 bases lining up with TRBD1. Looked up from germline, CDR1 is SGHKS and CDR2 is YYEKEE (reference sequence). J gave up 3 bases and V 1 base, and 2 bases lay outside the gene matches. The CDR3 loop spans 15 amino acids.